This TCR beta chain originates from a study of blood T cell repertoires in COVID-19. As handled by the study authors: Quantification of nucleated cells was approximated via reference gene primer amplification. TCRdb's table, derived via immunoSEQ multiplex PCR, lists solely in-frame clones and lacks some. D and trimming were read from the DNA, whereas the V and J calls and clone size are those reported in that table. The sample consists of under 80,000 clones, 80% to 90% of them appearing once. The V gene's germline CDR1 is LNHNV and CDR2 YYDKDF (reference sequence). The CDR3 loop spans 16 amino acids. With 1 base clipped from V and 3 bases from J, the junction kept 6 bases outside the gene matches.

The chain employs TRBV15 and TRBJ1-1; 9 positions match TRBD1. This TCR was sampled from an elderly woman with active or convalescent COVID-19. What was sequenced was peripheral blood. The CDR3 here is CATSRGTGVWDTEAFF. CDR3 DNA: TGTGCCACCAGCAGAGGGACAGGGGTGTGGGACACTGAAGCTTTCTTT.